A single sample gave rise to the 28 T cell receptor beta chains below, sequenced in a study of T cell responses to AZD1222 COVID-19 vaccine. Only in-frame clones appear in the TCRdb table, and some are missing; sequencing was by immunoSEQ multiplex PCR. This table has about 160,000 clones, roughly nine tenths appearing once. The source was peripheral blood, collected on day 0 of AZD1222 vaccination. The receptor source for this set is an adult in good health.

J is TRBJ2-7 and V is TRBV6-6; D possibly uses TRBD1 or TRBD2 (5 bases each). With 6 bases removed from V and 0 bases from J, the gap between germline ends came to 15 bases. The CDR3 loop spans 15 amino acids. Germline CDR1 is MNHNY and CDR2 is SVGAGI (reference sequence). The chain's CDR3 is CASSPGTSISYEQYF. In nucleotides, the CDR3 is TGTGCCAGCAGCCCCGGGACGTCTATCTCCTACGAGCAGTACTTC.

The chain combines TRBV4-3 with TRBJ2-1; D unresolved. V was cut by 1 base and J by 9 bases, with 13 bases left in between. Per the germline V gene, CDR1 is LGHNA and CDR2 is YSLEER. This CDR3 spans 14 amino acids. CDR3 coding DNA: TGCGCCAGCAGCCAAGCGATGGCATGGCCTGAGCAGTTCTTC. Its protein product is CASSQAMAWPEQFF.

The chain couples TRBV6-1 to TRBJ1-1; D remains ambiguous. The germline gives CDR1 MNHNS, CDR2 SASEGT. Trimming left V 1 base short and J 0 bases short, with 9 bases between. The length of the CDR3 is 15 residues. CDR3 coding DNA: TGTGCCAGCAGTGAAGTCCCGCCAATGAACACTGAAGCTTTCTTT. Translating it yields CASSEVPPMNTEAFF.

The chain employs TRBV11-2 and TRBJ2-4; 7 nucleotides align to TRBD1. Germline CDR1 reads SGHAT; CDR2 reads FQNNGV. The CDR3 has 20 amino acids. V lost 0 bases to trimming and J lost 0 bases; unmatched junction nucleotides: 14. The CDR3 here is CASSLENRGVGPKAKNIQYF. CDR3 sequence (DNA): TGTGCCAGCAGCTTAGAGAACAGGGGAGTCGGCCCCAAAGCCAAAAACATTCAGTACTTC.

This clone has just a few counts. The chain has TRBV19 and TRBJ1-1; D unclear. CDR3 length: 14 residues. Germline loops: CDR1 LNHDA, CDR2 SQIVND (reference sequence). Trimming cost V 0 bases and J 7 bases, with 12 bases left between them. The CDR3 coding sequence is TGTGCCAGTAGTATAGATCACTTGGGCTATGAAGCTTTCTTT. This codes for CASSIDHLGYEAFF.

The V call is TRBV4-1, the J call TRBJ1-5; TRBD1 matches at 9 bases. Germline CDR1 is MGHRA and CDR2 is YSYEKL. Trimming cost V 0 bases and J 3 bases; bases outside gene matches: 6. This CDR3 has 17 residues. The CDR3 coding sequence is TGCGCCAGCAGCCAAGAGGGACAGGGCGCATTCAATCAGCCCCAGCATTTT. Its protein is CASSQEGQGAFNQPQHF.

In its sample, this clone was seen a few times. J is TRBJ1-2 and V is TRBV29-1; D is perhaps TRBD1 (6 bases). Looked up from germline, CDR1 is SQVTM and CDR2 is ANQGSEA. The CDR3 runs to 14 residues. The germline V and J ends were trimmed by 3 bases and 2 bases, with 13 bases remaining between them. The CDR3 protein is CSVEGGQSNYGYTF. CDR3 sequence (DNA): TGCAGCGTTGAGGGGGGGCAATCGAACTATGGCTACACCTTC.

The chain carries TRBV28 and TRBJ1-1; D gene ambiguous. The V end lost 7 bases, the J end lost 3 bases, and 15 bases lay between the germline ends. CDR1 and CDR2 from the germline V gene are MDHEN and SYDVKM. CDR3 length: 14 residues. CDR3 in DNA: TGTGCCAGCACCTTTCGCTGGAAGGACACTGAAGCTTTCTTT. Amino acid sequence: CASTFRWKDTEAFF.

CDR3 sequence (DNA): TGTGCCAGCAGTAACAACCGGGACAGAAGTTATGATGGCTACACCTTC. Translating gives CASSNNRDRSYDGYTF. The chain couples TRBV7-8 to TRBJ1-2, with 7 nucleotides matching TRBD1. This CDR3 is 16 amino acids long. Germline V gene sequence: CDR1 SGHVS, CDR2 FQNEAQ. V trimming: 6 bases; J trimming: 6 bases; junction bases outside the gene matches: 16.

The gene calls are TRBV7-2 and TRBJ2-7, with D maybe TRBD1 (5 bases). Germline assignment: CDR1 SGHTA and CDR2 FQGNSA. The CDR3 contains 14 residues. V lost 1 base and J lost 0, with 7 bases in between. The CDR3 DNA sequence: TGTGCCAGCAGCTTAGAAGACAGCTCCTACGAGCAGTACTTC. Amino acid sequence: CASSLEDSSYEQYF.

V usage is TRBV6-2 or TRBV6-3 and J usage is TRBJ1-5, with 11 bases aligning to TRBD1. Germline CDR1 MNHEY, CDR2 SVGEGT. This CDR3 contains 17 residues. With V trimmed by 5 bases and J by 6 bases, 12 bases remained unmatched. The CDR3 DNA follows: TGTGCCAGCAGTCATCACCGGGACAGGGGGGGGAGTCAGCCCCAGCATTTT. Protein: CASSHHRDRGGSQPQHF.

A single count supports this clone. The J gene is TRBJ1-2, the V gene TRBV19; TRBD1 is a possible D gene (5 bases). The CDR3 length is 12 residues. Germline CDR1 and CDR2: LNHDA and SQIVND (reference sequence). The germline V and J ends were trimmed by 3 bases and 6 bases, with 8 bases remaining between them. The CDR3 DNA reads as TGTGCCAGTAGTATGAACAGGAATGGCTACACCTTC. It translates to CASSMNRNGYTF.

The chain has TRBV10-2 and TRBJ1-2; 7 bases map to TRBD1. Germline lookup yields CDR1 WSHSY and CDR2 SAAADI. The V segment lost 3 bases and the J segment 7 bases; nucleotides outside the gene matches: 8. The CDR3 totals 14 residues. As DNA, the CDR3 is TGCGCCAGCAGTGAAAATACAGGGGATCGTGGCTACACCTTC. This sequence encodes CASSENTGDRGYTF.

The chain's CDR3 is CASSPRGVGTEKLFF. The CDR3 region has the DNA TGTGCCAGCAGTCCGCGGGGGGTAGGGACGGAAAAACTGTTTTTT. The chain couples TRBV28 to TRBJ1-4; D may be TRBD1 (5 bases). CDR1 and CDR2 from the germline V gene are MDHEN and SYDVKM. Trimming removed 5 bases at V and 8 bases at J, with 18 bases between. This CDR3 is built from 15 residues.

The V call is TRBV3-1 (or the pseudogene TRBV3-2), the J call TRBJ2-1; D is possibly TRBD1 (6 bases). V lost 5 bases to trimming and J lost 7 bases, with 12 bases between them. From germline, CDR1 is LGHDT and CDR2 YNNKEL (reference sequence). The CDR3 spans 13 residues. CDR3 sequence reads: CASSAWGQNEQFF. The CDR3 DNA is TGTGCCAGCAGCGCCTGGGGGCAGAATGAGCAGTTCTTC.

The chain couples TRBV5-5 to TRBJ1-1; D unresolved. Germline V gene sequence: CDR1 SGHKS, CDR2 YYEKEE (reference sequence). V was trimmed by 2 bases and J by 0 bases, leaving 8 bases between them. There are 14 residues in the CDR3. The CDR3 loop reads CASSFATVNTEAFF. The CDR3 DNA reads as TGTGCCAGCAGCTTTGCGACGGTGAACACTGAAGCTTTCTTT.

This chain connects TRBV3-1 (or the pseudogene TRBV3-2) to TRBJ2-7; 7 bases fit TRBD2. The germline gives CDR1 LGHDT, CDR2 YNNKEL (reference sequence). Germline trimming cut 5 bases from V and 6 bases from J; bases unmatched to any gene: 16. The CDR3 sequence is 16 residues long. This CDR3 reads CASSSTREGTRGEQYF. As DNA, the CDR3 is TGTGCCAGCAGCTCCACCAGGGAGGGGACGAGAGGCGAGCAGTACTTC.

The CDR3 DNA reads TGTGCCAGCAGTTACTCCCGGACTTCACGCAATTCACCCCTCCACTTT. Protein sequence: CASSYSRTSRNSPLHF. The V and J genes are TRBV6-5 and TRBJ1-6; D gene ambiguous. The V end lost 0 bases, the J end lost 7 bases, and 13 bases lay between the germline ends. The CDR3 has 16 residues. CDR1 is MNHEY and CDR2 is SVGAGI in the germline V gene.

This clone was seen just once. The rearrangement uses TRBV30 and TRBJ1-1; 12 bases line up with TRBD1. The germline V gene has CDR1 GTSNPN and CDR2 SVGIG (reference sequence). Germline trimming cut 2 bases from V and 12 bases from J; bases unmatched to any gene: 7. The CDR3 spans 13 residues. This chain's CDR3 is CAWSRRDRGQSFF. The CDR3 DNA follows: TGTGCCTGGAGTAGGCGGGACAGGGGGCAGTCTTTCTTT.

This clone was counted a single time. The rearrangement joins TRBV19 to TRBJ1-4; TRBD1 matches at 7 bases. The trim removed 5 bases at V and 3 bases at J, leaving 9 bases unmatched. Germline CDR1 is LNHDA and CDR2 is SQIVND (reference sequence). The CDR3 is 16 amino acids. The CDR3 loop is CASSSQGGESNEKLFF. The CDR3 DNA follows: TGTGCCAGTAGTTCTCAGGGGGGCGAGTCTAATGAAAAACTGTTTTTT.

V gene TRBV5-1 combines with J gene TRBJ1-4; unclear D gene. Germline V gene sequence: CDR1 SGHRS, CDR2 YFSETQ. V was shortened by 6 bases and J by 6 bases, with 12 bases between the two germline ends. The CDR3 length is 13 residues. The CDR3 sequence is CASKVDEDEKLFF. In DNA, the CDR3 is TGCGCCAGCAAGGTGGACGAGGATGAAAAACTGTTTTTT.

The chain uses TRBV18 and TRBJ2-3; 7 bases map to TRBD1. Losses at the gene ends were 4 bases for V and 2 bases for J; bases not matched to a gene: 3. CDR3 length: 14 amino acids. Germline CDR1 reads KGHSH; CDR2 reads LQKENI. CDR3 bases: TGTGCCAGCTCACGCGACAGGGCCACAGATACGCAGTATTTT. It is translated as CASSRDRATDTQYF. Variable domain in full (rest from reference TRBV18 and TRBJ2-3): NAGVMQNPRHLVRRRGQEARLRCSPMKGHSHVYWYRQLPEEGLKFMVYLQKENIIDESGMPKERFSAEFPKEGPSILRIQQVVRGDSAAYFCASSRDRATDTQYFGPGTRLTVL.

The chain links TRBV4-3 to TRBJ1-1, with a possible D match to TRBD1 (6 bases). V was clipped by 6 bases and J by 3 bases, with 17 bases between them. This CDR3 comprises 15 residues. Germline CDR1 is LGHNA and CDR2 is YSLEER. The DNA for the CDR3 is TGCGCCAGCAGTCCCGGGTGGGGGGCCGACACTGAAGCTTTCTTT. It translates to CASSPGWGADTEAFF.

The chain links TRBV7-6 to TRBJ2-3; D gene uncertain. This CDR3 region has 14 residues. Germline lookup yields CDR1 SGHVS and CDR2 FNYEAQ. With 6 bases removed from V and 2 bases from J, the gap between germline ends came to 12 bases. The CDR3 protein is CASSQQGNTDTQYF. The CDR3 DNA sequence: TGTGCCAGCAGTCAACAAGGAAACACAGATACGCAGTATTTT.

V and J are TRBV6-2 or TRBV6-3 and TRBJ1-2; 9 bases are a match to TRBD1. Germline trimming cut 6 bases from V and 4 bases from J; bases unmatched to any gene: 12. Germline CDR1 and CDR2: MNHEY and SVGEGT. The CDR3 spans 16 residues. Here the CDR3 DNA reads TGTGCCAGCAGCCCCTGGACAGGGGCGGCGATCTATGGCTACACCTTC. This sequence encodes CASSPWTGAAIYGYTF.

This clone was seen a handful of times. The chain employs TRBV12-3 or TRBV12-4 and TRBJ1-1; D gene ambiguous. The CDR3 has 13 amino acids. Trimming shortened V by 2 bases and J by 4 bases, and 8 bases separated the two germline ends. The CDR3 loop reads CASSLSSRTEAFF. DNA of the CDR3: TGTGCCAGCAGTTTAAGTAGCCGCACTGAAGCTTTCTTT.

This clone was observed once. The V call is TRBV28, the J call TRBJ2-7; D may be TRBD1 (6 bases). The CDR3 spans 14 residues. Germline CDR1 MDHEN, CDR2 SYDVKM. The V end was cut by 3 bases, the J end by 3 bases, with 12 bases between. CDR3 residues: CASSLTGEFYEQYF. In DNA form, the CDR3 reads TGTGCCAGCAGTTTGACAGGTGAATTCTACGAGCAGTACTTC.

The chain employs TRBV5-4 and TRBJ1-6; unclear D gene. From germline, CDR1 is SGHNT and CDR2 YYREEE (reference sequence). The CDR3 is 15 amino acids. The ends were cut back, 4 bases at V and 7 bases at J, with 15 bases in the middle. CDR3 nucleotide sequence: TGTGCCAGCAGCCGGCCGGGTGGGGTCAATTCACCCCTCCACTTT. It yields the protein CASSRPGGVNSPLHF.